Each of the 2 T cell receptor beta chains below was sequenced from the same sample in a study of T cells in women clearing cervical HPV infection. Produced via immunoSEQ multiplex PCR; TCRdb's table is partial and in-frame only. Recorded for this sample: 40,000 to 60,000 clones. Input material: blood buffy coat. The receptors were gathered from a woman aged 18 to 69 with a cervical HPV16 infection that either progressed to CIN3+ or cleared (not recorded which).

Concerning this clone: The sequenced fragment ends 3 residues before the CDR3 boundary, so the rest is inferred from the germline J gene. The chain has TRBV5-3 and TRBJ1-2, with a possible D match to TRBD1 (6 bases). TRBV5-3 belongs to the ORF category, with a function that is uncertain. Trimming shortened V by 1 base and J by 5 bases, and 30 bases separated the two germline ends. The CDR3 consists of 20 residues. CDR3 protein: CARSLFLGPRQESILYGYTF. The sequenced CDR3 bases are TGTGCCAGAAGCTTGTTTCTGGGACCCAGACAGGAATCGATCTTGTATGGC.

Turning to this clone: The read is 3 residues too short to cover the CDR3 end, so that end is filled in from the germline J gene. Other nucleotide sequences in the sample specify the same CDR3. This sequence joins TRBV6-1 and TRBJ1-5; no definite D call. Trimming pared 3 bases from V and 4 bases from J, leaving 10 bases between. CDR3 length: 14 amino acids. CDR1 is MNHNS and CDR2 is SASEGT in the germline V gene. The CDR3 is CASSEGSYNQPQHF. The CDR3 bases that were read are TGTGCCAGCAGTGAGGGCAGTTATAATCAGCCC.